This T cell receptor (beta chain) is from a study of blood T cell repertoires in COVID-19. In the study overall: T cells, B-cell-depleted T cells, or PBMCs provided the cDNA or gDNA that served as material.

Cohorts were assigned according to the clinical history that participants reported. In the original analysis: How many nucleated cells were present was estimated from reference gene primer amplification. Libraries were prepared by immunoSEQ multiplex PCR; TCRdb keeps only in-frame clonotypes and omits some of them. V and J calls and clone size come straight from that table; D and trimming were deduced from the DNA. The profile shows approximately 140,000 clones, 87% of them singletons. Germline assignment: CDR1 MGHRA and CDR2 YSYEKL. This CDR3 comprises 13 residues. V gave up 3 bases and J gave up 4 bases, with 8 bases separating them.

The sequencing sample was made of PBMCs or T cells enriched from blood (not recorded which). The TCR originated in a middle-aged woman who had been exposed to COVID-19. This rearrangement joins TRBV4-1 to TRBJ2-3; D not certain. The CDR3 bases are TGCGCCAGCAGCCATGTAGCCGCAGATACGCAGTATTTT. As protein: CASSHVAADTQYF.